The 5 T cell receptor beta chains below all came from one sample that was sequenced in a study of early T cells in non-severe SARS-CoV-2 infection. TCRdb passed the 5' RACE reads through MiXCR, listing each CDR3 protein once. The profile shows about 40,000 distinct CDR3 sequences, 5.8% of them singletons. The sample consisted of whole blood. The receptor set was obtained from an adult who was a healthcare worker with PCR-confirmed SARS-CoV-2 infection or an uninfected control (not recorded which).

This clonotype was picked up many times. The chain uses TRBV6-2 or TRBV6-3 and TRBJ1-1; maybe TRBD1 (6 bases). CDR1 and CDR2 from the germline V gene are MNHEY and SVGEGT. The germline V and J ends were trimmed by 6 bases and 10 bases, with 15 bases remaining between them. This CDR3 has 12 amino acids. This CDR3 is CASSPQGLRAFF. The CDR3 coding sequence is TGTGCCAGCAGCCCACAGGGCCTCCGAGCTTTCTTT.

The table lists this clonotype with many counts. The V call is TRBV7-2, the J call TRBJ2-7; D unresolved. Germline CDR1 is SGHTA and CDR2 is FQGNSA. The CDR3 sequence is 13 residues long. The V end lost 4 bases, the J end lost 4 bases, and 11 bases lay between the germline ends. The CDR3, as DNA: TGTGCCAGCAGCTCTCGACAATCTTACGAGCAGTACTTC. As protein: CASSSRQSYEQYF.

This clonotype was found many times. V gene TRBV5-8 combines with J gene TRBJ1-2; 10 bases fit TRBD1. The CDR3 sequence is 14 residues long. CDR1 is SGHTS, CDR2 YDEGEE, per germline. The V segment lost 4 bases and the J segment 4 bases; nucleotides outside the gene matches: 4. The CDR3 DNA reads as TGTGCCAGCAGCAGGGGGACAGGGGTCTATGGCTACACCTTC. Encoded protein: CASSRGTGVYGYTF. Variable domain in full (rest from reference TRBV5-8 and TRBJ1-2): EAGVTQSPTHLIKTRGQQATLRCSPISGHTSVYWYQQALGLGLQFLLWYDEGEERNRGNFPPRFSGRQFPNYSSELNVNALELEDSALYLCASSRGTGVYGYTFGSGTRLTVV.

This clonotype appeared many times. The genes are TRBV19 and TRBJ1-3; 7 nucleotides agree with TRBD1. The germline gives CDR1 LNHDA, CDR2 SQIVND (reference sequence). Trimming removed 6 bases from V and 0 bases from J; junction bases left unmatched: 5. The CDR3 loop spans 15 amino acids. CDR3 loop: CASRKTGISGNTIYF. CDR3 sequence (DNA): TGTGCCAGTAGGAAGACAGGGATCTCTGGAAACACCATATATTTT.

This clonotype came up many times. The rearrangement uses TRBV12-5 and TRBJ2-2; D is possibly TRBD1 or TRBD2 (5 bases each). CDR3 length: 15 residues. Germline CDR1 LGHNT, CDR2 FRNRAP. Trimming removed 7 bases from V and 6 bases from J, with 18 bases in between. The CDR3 sequence is CASALRGAPAGELFF. In DNA, the CDR3 is TGTGCTAGTGCCCTCCGAGGGGCGCCAGCCGGGGAGCTGTTTTTT.